This TCR beta chain was obtained from a study of T cells expressing NK-cell markers. Across the whole study: The TCR beta repertoires were obtained from sorted CD3+CD56+NKG2C+, CD3+CD56+NKG2C- and CD3+CD56-NKG2C+ T cells. HCMV seropositivity characterized most of the eight sequenced donors, and seronegativity one. Study-wide results and limits: In a group of 5 to 7 donors, dominant NKG2C+ clonotypes represented roughly 1.0-7.0% of CD8+ T cells. Certain NKG2C+ T cell clones were expanded, and their HCMV specificity remained unclear.

TCRdb reprocessed the 5' RACE reads and reports one entry per CDR3 protein, with no DNA. The repertoire table contains some 440,000 distinct CDR3 sequences. The V gene's germline CDR1 is MNHEY and CDR2 SMNVEV (reference sequence). The CDR3 is 15 residues long. Regarding this clonotype: Its matching antigen is unknown.

The chain recombines TRBV27 with TRBJ2-1; TCRdb's D call, TRBD2, is unchecked because there is no DNA. Sequencing input: blood T cells: a sorted CD56 or NKG2C T cell subset, CD4+ or CD8+ T cells, or bulk PBMC T cells (not recorded which). This sequence originates from a woman in her forties or fifties in good health. The CDR3 here is CASSTRLAGGHDQFF.